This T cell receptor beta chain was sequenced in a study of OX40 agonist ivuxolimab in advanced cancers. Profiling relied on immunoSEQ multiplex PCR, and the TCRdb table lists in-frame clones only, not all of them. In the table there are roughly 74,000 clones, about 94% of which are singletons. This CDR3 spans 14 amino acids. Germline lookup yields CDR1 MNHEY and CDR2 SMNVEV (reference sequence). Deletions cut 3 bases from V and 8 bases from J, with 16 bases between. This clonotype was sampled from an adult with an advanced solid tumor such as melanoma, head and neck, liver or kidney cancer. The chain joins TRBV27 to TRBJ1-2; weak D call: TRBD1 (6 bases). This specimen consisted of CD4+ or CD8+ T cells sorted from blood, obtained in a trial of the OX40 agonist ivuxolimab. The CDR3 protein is CASSFGRDIKGYTF. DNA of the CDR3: TGTGCCAGCAGTTTCGGACGGGACATAAAGGGCTACACCTTC.